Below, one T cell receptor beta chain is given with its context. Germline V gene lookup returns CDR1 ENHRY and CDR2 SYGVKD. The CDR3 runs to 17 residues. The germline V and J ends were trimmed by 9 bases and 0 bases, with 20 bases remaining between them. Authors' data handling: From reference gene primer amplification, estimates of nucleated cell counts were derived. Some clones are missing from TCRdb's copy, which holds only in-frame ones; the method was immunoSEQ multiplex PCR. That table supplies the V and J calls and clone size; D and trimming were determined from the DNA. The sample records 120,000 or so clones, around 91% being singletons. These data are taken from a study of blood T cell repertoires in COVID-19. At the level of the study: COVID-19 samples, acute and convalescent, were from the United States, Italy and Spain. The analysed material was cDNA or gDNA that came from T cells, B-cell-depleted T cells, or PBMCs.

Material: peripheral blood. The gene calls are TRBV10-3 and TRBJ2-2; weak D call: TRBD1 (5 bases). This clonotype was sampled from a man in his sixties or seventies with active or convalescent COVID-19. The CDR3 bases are TGTGCCATACTTCAGGGTATCGGGTCCGCGAACACCGGGGAGCTGTTTTTT. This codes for CAILQGIGSANTGELFF.